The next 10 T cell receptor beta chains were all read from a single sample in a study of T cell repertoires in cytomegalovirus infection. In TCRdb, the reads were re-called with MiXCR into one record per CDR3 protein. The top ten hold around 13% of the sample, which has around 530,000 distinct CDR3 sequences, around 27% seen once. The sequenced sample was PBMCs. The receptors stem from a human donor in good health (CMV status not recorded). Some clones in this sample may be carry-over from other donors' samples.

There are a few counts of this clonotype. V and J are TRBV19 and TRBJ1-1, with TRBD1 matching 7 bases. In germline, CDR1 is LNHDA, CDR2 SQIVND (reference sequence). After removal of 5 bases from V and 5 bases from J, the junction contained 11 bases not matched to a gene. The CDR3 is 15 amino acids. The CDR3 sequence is CASSLLTTTGTEAFF. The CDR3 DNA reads TGTGCCAGTAGTTTACTGACTACGACAGGGACTGAAGCTTTCTTT. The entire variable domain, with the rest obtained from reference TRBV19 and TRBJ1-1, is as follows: DGGITQSPKYLFRKEGQNVTLSCEQNLNHDAMYWYRQDPGQGLRLIYYSQIVNDFQKGDIAEGYSVSREKKESFPLTVTSAQKNPTAFYLCASSLLTTTGTEAFFGQGTRLTVV.

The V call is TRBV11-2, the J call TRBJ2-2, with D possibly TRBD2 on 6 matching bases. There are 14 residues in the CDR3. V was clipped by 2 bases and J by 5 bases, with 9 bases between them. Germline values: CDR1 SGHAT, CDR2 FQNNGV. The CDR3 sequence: CASSLLLATGELFF. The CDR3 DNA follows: TGTGCCAGCAGCTTACTCCTAGCGACCGGGGAGCTGTTTTTT.

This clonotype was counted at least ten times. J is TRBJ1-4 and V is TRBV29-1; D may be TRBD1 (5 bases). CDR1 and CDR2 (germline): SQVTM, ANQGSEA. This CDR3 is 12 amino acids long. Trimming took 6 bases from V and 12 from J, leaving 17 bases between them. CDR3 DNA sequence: TGCAGCGTACCGGAGAAGGGGTGGGAACTGTTTTTT. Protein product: CSVPEKGWELFF.

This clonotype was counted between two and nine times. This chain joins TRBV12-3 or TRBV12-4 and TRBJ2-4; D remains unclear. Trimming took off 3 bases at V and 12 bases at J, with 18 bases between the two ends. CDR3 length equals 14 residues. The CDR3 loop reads CASSFQVGTNHQYF. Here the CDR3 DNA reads TGTGCCAGCAGTTTTCAAGTAGGCACAAACCATCAGTACTTC.

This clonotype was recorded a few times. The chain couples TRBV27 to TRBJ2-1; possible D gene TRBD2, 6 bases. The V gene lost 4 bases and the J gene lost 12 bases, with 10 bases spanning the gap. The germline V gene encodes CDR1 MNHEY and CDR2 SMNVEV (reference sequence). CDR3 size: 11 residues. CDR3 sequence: CASSYGGGQFF. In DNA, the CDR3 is TGTGCCAGCAGTTACGGGGGTGGGCAGTTCTTC.

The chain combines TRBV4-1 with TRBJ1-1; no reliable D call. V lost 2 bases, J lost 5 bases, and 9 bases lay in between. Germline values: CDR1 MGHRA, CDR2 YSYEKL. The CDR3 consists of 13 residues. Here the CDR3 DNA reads TGCGCCAGCAGCCAACCCCTAATGACTGAAGCTTTCTTT. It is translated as CASSQPLMTEAFF.

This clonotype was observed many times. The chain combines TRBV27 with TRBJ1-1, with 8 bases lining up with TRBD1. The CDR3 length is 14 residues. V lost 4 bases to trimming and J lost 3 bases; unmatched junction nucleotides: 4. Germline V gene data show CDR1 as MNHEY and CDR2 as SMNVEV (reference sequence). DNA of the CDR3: TGTGCCAGCAGTTCCACAGGGGGGGACACTGAAGCTTTCTTT. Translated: CASSSTGGDTEAFF.

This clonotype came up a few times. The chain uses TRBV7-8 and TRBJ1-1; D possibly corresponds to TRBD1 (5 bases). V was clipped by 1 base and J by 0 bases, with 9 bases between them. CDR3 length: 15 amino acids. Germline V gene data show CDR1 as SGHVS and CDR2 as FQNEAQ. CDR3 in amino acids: CASSLGDGVNTEAFF. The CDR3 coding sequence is TGTGCCAGCAGCTTAGGGGACGGAGTGAACACTGAAGCTTTCTTT.

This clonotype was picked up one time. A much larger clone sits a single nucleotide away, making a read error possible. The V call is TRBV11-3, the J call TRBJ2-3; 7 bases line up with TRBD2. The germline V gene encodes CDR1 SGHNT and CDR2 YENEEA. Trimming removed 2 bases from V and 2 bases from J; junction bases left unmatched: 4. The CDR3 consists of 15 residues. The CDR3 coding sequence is TGTGCCAGCAGCTTACTAGCGGCCCCCACAGATACGCAGTATTTT. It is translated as CASSLLAAPTDTQYF. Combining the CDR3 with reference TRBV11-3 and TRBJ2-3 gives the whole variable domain EAGVVQSPRYKIIEKKQPVAFWCNPISGHNTLYWYLQNLGQGPELLIRYENEEAVDDSQLPKDRFSAERLKGVDSTLKIQPAELGDSAVYLCASSLLAAPTDTQYFGPGTRLTVL.

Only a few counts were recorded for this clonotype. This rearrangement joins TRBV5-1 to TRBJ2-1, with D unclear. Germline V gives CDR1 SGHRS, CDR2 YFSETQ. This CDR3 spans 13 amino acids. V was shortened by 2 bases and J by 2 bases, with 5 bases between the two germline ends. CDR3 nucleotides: TGCGCCAGCAGCTTAAGGACCTACAATGAGCAGTTCTTC. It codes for CASSLRTYNEQFF.